Listed here are 3 T cell receptor beta chains from one sample, sequenced in a study of human T cells and chemical hapten exposure. Via MiXCR, TCRdb re-called the RACE reads, giving one row per CDR3 protein. The table lists tens of thousands of distinct CDR3 sequences, 8% to 9% of them singletons, with approximately 16% in the top ten. The time point here: patch test 2, 6 weeks after DPC sensitization. Treatment noted: therapeutic diphenylcyclopropenone sensitization with weekly scalp DPC. The specimen comprised whole blood, sampled in connection with sensitization to the hapten diphenylcyclopropenone (DPC). These receptors were taken from a middle-aged woman with alopecia areata. Some clones in this sample may be carry-over from other donors' samples.

This clonotype came up many times. The chain has TRBV12-3 or TRBV12-4 and TRBJ2-3; weak D call: TRBD2 (5 bases). The CDR3 length is 14 residues. V was pared by 4 bases and J by 1 base, with 9 bases between. The DNA for the CDR3 is TGTGCCAGCAGTTCTTACGGGGGCACAGATACGCAGTATTTT. It encodes CASSSYGGTDTQYF.

This chain links TRBV7-2 with TRBJ2-5; D perhaps matches TRBD2 (6 bases). With 3 bases removed from V and 4 bases from J, the gap between germline ends came to 9 bases. The CDR3 is 13 amino acids. Germline lookup yields CDR1 SGHTA and CDR2 FQGNSA. The DNA of the CDR3 is TGTGCCAGCAGCTTGGTGGGGGGAGAGACCCAGTACTTC. Protein product: CASSLVGGETQYF.

This clonotype was picked up a small number of times. V and J are TRBV4-3 and TRBJ1-2; 8 positions agree with TRBD1. Per germline, CDR1 LGHNA and CDR2 YSLEER. The CDR3 spans 13 residues. Germline trimming cut 3 bases from V and 7 bases from J; bases unmatched to any gene: 4. The CDR3 DNA reads as TGCGCCAGCAGCCAGGACAGGGTCAGTGGCTACACCTTC. Translated: CASSQDRVSGYTF.